A selection of T cell receptor beta chains follows, all from one sample in a study of cytomegalovirus exposure and HLA in healthy donors. TCRdb's copy holds only in-frame clones and misses some; the assay was immunoSEQ multiplex PCR. The sample shows 60,000 or so clones, about 67% of them seen only once. Sequenced material: PBMCs. The receptor set was obtained from a man between 35 and 55 years old in good health and CMV-seropositive. Each CDR3 is given with its conserved first and last residue. Each record gives: D gene, clone size, J gene, V gene, CDR3 protein, CDR3 DNA. D genes are given only for firm matches. Size values are once, few and many counts, or a class for expanded clones, and some rows have none.

. | . | TRBJ1-6 | TRBV7-9 | CASSLSSDNSPLHF | TGTGCCAGCAGCTTGTCGTCGGATAATTCACCCCTCCACTTT
. | . | TRBJ2-3 | TRBV5-4 | CASSLSSSSTDTQYF | TGTGCCAGCAGCTTGTCTTCGTCTAGCACAGATACGCAGTATTTT
. | . | TRBJ1-1 | TRBV4-1 | CASSQEGGGNTEAFF | TGCGCCAGCAGCCAAGAAGGTGGGGGGAACACTGAAGCCTTCTTT
. | . | TRBJ1-1 | TRBV29-1 | CSWGHRDTEAFF | TGCAGCTGGGGGCATCGGGACACTGAAGCTTTCTTT
. | few | TRBJ2-7 | TRBV2 | CASKPTGGDEQYF | TGTGCCAGCAAACCCACAGGGGGGGACGAGCAGTACTTC
TRBD2 | few | TRBJ2-3 | TRBV27 | CASSLRQGLTDTQYF | TGTGCCAGCAGTTTAAGGCAGGGACTAACAGATACGCAGTATTTT
TRBD1 | . | TRBJ1-2 | TRBV5-1 | CASSPTGGNYGYTF | TGCGCCAGCAGCCCGACAGGGGGCAACTATGGCTACACCTTC
TRBD1 | . | TRBJ2-2 | TRBV7-9 | CASSVQGSGTGELFF | TGTGCCAGCAGCGTACAGGGGTCGGGCACCGGGGAGCTGTTTTTT
. | . | TRBJ2-2 | TRBV4-3 | CASSQDYPNTGELFF | TGCGCCAGCAGCCAAGACTACCCGAACACCGGGGAGCTGTTTTTT
TRBD2 | few | TRBJ2-7 | TRBV27 | CASRVWGEGEQYF | TGTGCCAGCAGGGTGTGGGGGGAGGGAGAGCAGTACTTC
. | . | TRBJ2-3 | TRBV2 | CASSDGGTSTDTQYF | TGTGCCAGCAGTGACGGCGGAACGAGCACAGATACGCAGTATTTT
TRBD2 | . | TRBJ2-5 | TRBV5-1 | CASSWGGGGPQETQYF | TGCGCCAGCAGCTGGGGGGGCGGGGGGCCCCAAGAGACCCAGTACTTC
TRBD2 | . | TRBJ2-3 | TRBV6-5 | CASSYSFGGSDTQYF | TGTGCCAGCAGTTACTCATTCGGGGGGAGCGATACGCAGTATTTT
TRBD1 | . | TRBJ1-1 | TRBV5-4 | CASSSPQGGTGTMNTEAFF | TGTGCCAGCAGCTCCCCGCAGGGGGGGACAGGAACAATGAACACTGAAGCTTTCTTT
. | few | TRBJ1-6 | TRBV30 | CAWGGVTALHF | TGTGCCTGGGGGGGGGTAACGGCCCTCCACTTT
. | . | TRBJ1-5 | TRBV7-6 | CASSRWGENQPQHF | TGTGCCAGCAGCCGGTGGGGGGAAAATCAGCCCCAGCATTTT
. | few | TRBJ1-6 | TRBV19 | CASSSQGSNSPLHF | TGTGCCAGTAGTTCCCAGGGGTCGAATTCACCCCTCCACTTT
TRBD1 | few | TRBJ2-7 | TRBV6-5 | CASRATGTYEQYF | TGTGCCAGCAGGGCGACAGGGACCTACGAGCAGTACTTC
TRBD1 | once | TRBJ2-7 | TRBV6-5 | CASRDGQDFYEQYF | TGTGCCAGCAGAGACGGACAGGATTTCTACGAGCAGTACTTC
TRBD1 | few | TRBJ1-2 | TRBV9 | CASSGGTGVGRGYTF | TGTGCCAGCAGCGGTGGGACAGGCGTCGGGAGGGGCTACACCTTC
. | . | TRBJ1-5 | TRBV5-1 | CASSLAPQGNQPQHF | TGCGCCAGCAGCTTGGCCCCCCAGGGTAATCAGCCCCAGCATTTT
. | few | TRBJ1-3 | TRBV5-4 | CASSLDRDSGNTIYF | TGTGCCAGCAGCTTGGACAGGGACTCTGGAAACACCATATATTTT
. | few | TRBJ2-3 | TRBV10-3 | CAISPGPGGGTDTQYF | TGTGCCATCAGTCCTGGGCCCGGGGGAGGCACAGATACGCAGTATTTT
TRBD1 | . | TRBJ1-1 | TRBV5-1 | CASSVYRGLNTEAFF | TGCGCCAGCAGCGTATACAGGGGGCTGAACACTGAAGCTTTCTTT
. | . | TRBJ1-1 | TRBV6-1 | CASSFLGGENTEAFF | TGTGCCAGCAGTTTCCTGGGGGGAGAGAACACTGAAGCTTTCTTT
TRBD1 | . | TRBJ1-2 | TRBV4-3 | CASSHPGQGGSYGYTF | TGCGCCAGCAGCCACCCGGGACAGGGGGGATCCTATGGCTACACCTTC
TRBD1 | . | TRBJ2-2 | TRBV6-6 | CASSYFPTGPTGELFF | TGTGCCAGCAGTTACTTCCCGACAGGGCCCACCGGGGAGCTGTTTTTT
. | . | TRBJ1-1 | TRBV2 | CASRRQPEAFF | TGTGCCAGCAGGAGACAGCCGGAAGCTTTCTTT
. | few | TRBJ1-5 | TRBV2 | CASSPDSPSNQPQHF | TGTGCCAGCAGTCCTGACAGTCCTAGCAATCAGCCCCAGCATTTT
. | . | TRBJ2-7 | TRBV5-1 | CASSSNGLTGEQYF | TGCGCCAGCAGCTCCAATGGCCTCACGGGCGAGCAGTACTTC
. | . | TRBJ2-5 | TRBV11-2 | CASSLGLSETQYF | TGTGCCAGCAGCTTGGGGCTGTCGGAGACCCAGTACTTC
. | . | TRBJ2-1 | TRBV6-6 | CATSSGRYNEQFF | TGTGCCACCTCCAGCGGGCGATACAATGAGCAGTTCTTC
TRBD2 | . | TRBJ2-5 | TRBV4-3 | CASSQVTSGGTQETQYF | TGCGCCAGCAGCCAAGTGACCAGCGGGGGCACCCAAGAGACCCAGTACTTC
TRBD1 | . | TRBJ1-5 | TRBV6-8 | CASSLTGVQQPQHF | TGTGCCAGCAGCTTGACAGGGGTTCAGCAGCCCCAGCATTTT
. | . | TRBJ2-7 | TRBV5-1 | CASSLEGRNEQYF | TGCGCCAGCAGCTTGGAAGGGAGAAACGAGCAGTACTTC
. | . | TRBJ1-1 | TRBV29-1 | CSVEEGRGNTEAFF | TGCAGCGTTGAAGAGGGCAGGGGGAACACTGAAGCTTTCTTT
. | medium-sized | TRBJ1-1 | TRBV5-6 | CASSWTANTEAFF | TGTGCCAGCAGCTGGACAGCGAACACTGAAGCTTTCTTT
. | . | TRBJ1-1 | TRBV4-3 | CASSQDLGRGREAFF | TGCGCCAGCAGCCAAGATCTGGGCCGGGGAAGAGAAGCTTTCTTT
TRBD2 | . | TRBJ2-7 | TRBV7-6 | CASSLGSGTYYEQYF | TGTGCCAGCAGCTTGGGTAGCGGGACCTACTACGAGCAGTACTTC
TRBD2 | . | TRBJ2-7 | TRBV6-6 | CASNAGSGGQGEQYF | TGTGCCAGCAATGCCGGTAGCGGGGGCCAGGGGGAGCAGTACTTC
. | . | TRBJ2-2 | TRBV7-2 | CASSLTGDTGELFF | TGTGCCAGCAGCCTTACAGGAGACACCGGGGAGCTGTTTTTT